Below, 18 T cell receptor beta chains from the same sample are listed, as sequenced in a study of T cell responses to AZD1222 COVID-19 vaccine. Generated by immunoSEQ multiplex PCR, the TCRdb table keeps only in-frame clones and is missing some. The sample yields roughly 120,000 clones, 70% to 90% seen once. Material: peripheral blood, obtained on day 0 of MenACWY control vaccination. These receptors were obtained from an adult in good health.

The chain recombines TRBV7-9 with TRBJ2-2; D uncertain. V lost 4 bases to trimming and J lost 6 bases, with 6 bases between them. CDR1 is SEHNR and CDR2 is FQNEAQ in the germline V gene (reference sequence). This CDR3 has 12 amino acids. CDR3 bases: TGTGCCAGCAGCTCCTTACCCGGGGAGCTGTTTTTT. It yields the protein CASSSLPGELFF.

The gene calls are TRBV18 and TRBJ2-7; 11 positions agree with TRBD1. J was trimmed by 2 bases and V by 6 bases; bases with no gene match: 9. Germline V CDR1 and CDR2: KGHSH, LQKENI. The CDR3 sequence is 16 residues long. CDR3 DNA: TGTGCCAGCTCGGTGGGTACGGGACAGGGGGCCTACGAGCAGTACTTC. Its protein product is CASSVGTGQGAYEQYF.

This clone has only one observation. Here the CDR3 DNA reads TGTGCCAGCAGCGTAGGGGGGGCCGGGTACGAGCAGTACTTC. This codes for CASSVGGAGYEQYF. The chain employs TRBV9 and TRBJ2-7, with D perhaps TRBD1 or TRBD2 (6 bases each). V lost 0 bases to trimming and J lost 4 bases, with 11 bases between them. The CDR3 consists of 14 residues. Germline CDR1 SGDLS, CDR2 YYNGEE.

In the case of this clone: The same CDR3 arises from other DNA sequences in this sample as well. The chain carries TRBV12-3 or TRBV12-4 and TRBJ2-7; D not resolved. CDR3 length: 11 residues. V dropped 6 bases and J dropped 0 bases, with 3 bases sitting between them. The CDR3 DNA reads TGTGCCAGCAGCTCCTCCTACGAGCAGTACTTC. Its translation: CASSSSYEQYF.

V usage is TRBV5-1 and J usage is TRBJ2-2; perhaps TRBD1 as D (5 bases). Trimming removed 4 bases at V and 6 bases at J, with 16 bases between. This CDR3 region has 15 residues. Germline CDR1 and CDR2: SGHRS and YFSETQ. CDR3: CASSGPRGGSGELFF. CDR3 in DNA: TGCGCCAGCAGCGGCCCTAGGGGTGGGTCCGGGGAGCTGTTTTTT.

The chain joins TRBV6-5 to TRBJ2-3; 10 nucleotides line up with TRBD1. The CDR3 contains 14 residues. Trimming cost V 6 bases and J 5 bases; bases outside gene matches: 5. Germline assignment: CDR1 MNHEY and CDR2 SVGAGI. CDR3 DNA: TGTGCCAGCAGGCTGGGACAGGGGATAGATACGCAGTATTTT. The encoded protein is CASRLGQGIDTQYF.

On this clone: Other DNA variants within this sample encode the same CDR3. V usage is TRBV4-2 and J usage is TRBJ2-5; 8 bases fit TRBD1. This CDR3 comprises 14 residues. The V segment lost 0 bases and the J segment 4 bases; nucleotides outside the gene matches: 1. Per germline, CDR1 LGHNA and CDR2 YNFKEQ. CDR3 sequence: CASSQDRGRETQYF. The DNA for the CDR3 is TGTGCCAGCAGCCAAGACAGGGGGCGAGAGACCCAGTACTTC.

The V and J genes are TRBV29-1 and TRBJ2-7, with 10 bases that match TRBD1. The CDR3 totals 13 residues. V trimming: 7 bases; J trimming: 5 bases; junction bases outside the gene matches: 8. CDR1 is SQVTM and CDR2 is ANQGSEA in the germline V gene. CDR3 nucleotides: TGCAGCGCCTACCGGGACAGGGGCCACGAGCAGTACTTC. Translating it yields CSAYRDRGHEQYF.

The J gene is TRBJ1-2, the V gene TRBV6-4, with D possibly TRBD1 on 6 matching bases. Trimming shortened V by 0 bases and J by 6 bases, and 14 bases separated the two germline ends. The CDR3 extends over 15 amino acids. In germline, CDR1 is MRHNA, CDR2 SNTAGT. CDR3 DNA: TGTGCCAGCAGTGACTCGGGCAGGGGCTTACATGGCTACACCTTC. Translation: CASSDSGRGLHGYTF.

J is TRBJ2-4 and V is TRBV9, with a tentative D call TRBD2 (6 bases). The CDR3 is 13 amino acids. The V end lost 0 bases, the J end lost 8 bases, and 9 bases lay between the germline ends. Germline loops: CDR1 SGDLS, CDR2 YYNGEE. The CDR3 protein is CASSVAPGDIQYF. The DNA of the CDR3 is TGTGCCAGCAGCGTAGCTCCGGGGGACATTCAGTACTTC.

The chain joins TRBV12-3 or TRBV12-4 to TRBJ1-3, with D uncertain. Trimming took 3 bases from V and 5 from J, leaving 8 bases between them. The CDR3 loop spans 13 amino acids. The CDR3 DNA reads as TGTGCCAGCAGTTTTCCCGGCAGAAACACCATATATTTT. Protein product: CASSFPGRNTIYF.

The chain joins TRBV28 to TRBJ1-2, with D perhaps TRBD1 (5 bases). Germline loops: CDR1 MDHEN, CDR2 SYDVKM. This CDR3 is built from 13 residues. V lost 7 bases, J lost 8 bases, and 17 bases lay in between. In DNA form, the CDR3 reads TGTGCCAGCACCCCAGGGCGTTCGGGAGGCTACACCTTC. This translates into CASTPGRSGGYTF.

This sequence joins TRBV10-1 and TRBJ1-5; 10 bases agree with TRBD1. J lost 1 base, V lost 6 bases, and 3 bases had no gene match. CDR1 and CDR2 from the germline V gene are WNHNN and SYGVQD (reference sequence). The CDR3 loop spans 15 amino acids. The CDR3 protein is CASSPGQGSNQPQHF. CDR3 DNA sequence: TGCGCCAGCAGCCCGGGACAGGGGAGCAATCAGCCCCAGCATTTT.

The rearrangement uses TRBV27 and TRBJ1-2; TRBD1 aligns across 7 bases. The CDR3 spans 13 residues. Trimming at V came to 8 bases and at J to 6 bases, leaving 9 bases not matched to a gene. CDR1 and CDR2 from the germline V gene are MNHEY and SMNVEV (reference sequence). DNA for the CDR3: TGTGCCAGCGCCAGGGGGTGGGGGAATGGCTACACCTTC. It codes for CASARGWGNGYTF.

The CDR3 DNA follows: TGTGCCACTCCACCGGGACAGGGGGTGAACACTGAAGCTTTCTTT. Amino acid sequence: CATPPGQGVNTEAFF. The chain is built from TRBV24-1 and TRBJ1-1; 11 bases match TRBD1. V shed 10 bases, J shed 0 bases, and the junction held 6 bases outside the gene matches. Germline V gives CDR1 KGHDR, CDR2 SFDVKD. The CDR3 loop spans 15 amino acids.

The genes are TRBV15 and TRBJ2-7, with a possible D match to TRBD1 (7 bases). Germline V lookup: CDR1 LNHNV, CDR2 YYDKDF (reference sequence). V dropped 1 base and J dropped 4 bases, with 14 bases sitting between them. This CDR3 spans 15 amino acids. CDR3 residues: CATSRGGAGGYEQYF. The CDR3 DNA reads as TGTGCCACCAGCAGAGGCGGGGCAGGGGGTTACGAGCAGTACTTC. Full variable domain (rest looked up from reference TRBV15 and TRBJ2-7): DAMVIQNPRYQVTQFGKPVTLSCSQTLNHNVMYWYQQKSSQAPKLLFHYYDKDFNNEADTPDNFQSRRPNTSFCFLDIRSPGLGDTAMYLCATSRGGAGGYEQYFGPGTRLTVT.

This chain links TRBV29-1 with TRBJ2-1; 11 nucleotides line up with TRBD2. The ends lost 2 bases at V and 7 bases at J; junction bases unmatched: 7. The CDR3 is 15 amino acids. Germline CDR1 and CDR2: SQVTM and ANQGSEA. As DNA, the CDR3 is TGCAGCGTTGAAAGTAGCGGGGGGGCCTTTAATGAGCAGTTCTTC. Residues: CSVESSGGAFNEQFF.

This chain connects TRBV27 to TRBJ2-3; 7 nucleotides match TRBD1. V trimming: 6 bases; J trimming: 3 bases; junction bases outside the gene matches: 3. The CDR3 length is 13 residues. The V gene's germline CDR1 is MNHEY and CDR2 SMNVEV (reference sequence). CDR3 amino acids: CASRPQGTDTQYF. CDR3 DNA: TGTGCCAGCAGACCACAGGGGACAGATACGCAGTATTTT.